This T cell receptor (beta chain) was found in a study of T cell repertoires in cytomegalovirus infection. On the study more broadly: Public TCR beta signatures marked donors with CMV infection and the matching HLA. Findings of the study overall: Dominating the ex vivo response were TCR beta clonotypes that were CMV-specific and HLA-C-restricted. Summed frequency of shared TCR beta families picked out CMV carriers who also had the relevant HLA.

This clonotype was seen repeatedly, ten times or more. Antigen: not known. V shed 1 base, J shed 4 bases, and the junction held 3 bases outside the gene matches. There are 15 residues in the CDR3. The germline V gene has CDR1 SGHTA and CDR2 FQGNSA. TCRdb analysed the reads with MiXCR anew, one entry per CDR3 protein. In the table there are under 200,000 distinct CDR3 sequences, approximately 28% of which are singletons. This rearrangement joins TRBV7-2 to TRBJ1-5; TRBD1 matches at 8 bases. The sample taken for sequencing was PBMCs. The sequence was collected from a human donor in good health (CMV status not recorded). Some clones in this sample may be carry-over from other donors' samples. The CDR3 sequence: CASSLGTGFNQPQHF. The CDR3 nucleotides read TGTGCCAGCAGCTTAGGGACAGGGTTTAATCAGCCCCAGCATTTT.